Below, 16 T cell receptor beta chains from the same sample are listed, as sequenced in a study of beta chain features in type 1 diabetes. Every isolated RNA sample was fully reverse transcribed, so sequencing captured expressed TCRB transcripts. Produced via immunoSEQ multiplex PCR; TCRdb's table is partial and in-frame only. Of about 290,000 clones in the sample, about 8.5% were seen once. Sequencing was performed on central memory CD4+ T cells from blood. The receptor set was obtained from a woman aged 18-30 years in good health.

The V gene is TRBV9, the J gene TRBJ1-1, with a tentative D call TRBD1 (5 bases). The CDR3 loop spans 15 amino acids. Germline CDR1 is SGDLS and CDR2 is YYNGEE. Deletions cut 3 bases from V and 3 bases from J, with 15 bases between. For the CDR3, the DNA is TGTGCCAGCAGCGGAGCAGGGTATTCCGACACTGAAGCTTTCTTT. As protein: CASSGAGYSDTEAFF.

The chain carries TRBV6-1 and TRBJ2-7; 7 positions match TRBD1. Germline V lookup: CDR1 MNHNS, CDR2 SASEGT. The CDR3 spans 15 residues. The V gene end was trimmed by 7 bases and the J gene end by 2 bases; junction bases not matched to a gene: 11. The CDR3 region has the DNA TGTGCCAGCACCTCAAAGGGGACAGAAACCTACGAGCAGTACTTC. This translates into CASTSKGTETYEQYF.

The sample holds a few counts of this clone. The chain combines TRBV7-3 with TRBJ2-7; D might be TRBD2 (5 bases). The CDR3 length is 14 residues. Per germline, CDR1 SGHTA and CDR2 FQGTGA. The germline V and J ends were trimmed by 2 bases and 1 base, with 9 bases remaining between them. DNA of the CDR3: TGTGCCAGCAGCTTAGGCGGGCCTTCCTACGAGCAGTACTTC. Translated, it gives CASSLGGPSYEQYF.

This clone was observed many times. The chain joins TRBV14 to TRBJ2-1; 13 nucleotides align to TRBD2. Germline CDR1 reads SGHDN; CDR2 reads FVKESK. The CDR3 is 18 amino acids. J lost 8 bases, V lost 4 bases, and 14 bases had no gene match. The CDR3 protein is CASSPRWHRGLAGDEQFF. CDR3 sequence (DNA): TGTGCCAGCAGCCCCCGGTGGCATCGCGGACTAGCGGGAGATGAGCAGTTCTTC.

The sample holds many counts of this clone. In nucleotides, the CDR3 is TGTGCCAGCAGTGAGCGGGCAGCTGTCTATGGCTACACCTTC. It translates to CASSERAAVYGYTF. V gene TRBV2 combines with J gene TRBJ1-2; no clear D gene. Germline lookup yields CDR1 SNHLY and CDR2 FYNNEI. The ends were cut back, 3 bases at V and 4 bases at J, with 12 bases in the middle. The CDR3 length is 14 residues.

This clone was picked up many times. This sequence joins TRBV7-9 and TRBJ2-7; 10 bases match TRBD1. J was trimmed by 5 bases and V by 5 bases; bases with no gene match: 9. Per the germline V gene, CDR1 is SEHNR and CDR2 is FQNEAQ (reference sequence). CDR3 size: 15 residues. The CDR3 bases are TGTGCCAGCAGCCCCGGGACAGGGGCCCCCAACGAGCAGTACTTC. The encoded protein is CASSPGTGAPNEQYF.

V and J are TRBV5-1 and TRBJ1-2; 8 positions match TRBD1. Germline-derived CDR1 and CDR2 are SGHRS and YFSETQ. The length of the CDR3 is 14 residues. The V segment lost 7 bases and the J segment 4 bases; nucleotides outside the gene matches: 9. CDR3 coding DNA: TGCGCCAGCCGAACCGGACAGGGTGGCTATGGCTACACCTTC. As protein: CASRTGQGGYGYTF.

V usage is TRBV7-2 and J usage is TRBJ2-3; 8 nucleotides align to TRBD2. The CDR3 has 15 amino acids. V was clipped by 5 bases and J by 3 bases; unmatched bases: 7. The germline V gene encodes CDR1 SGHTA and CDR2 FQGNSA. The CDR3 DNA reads TGTGCCAGCAGCACCCGGACTAGCAAGACAGATACGCAGTATTTT. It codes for CASSTRTSKTDTQYF.

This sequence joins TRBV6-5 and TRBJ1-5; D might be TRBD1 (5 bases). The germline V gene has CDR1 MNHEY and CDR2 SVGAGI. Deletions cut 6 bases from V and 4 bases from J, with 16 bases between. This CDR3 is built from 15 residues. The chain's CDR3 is CASRATRGGNQPQHF. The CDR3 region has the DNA TGTGCCAGCAGGGCGACACGGGGGGGGAATCAGCCCCAGCATTTT.

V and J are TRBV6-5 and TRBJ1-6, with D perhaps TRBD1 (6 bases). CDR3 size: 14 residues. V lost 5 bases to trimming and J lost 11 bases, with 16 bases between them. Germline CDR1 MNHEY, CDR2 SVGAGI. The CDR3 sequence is CASSEGGGLPPLHF. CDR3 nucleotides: TGTGCCAGCAGTGAAGGCGGGGGGCTGCCACCCCTCCACTTT.

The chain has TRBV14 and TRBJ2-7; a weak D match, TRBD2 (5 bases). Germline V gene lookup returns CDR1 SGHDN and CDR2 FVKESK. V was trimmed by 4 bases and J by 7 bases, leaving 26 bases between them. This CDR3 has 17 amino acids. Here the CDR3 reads CASSPATRPKGVGEQYF. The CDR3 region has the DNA TGTGCCAGCAGCCCCGCAACTAGACCGAAGGGTGTTGGGGAGCAGTACTTC.

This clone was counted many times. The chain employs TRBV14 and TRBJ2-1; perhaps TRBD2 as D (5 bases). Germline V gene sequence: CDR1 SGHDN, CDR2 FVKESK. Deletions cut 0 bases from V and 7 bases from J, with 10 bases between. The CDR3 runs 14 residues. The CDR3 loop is CASSQDLRENEQFF. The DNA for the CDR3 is TGTGCCAGCAGCCAAGATCTTCGGGAAAATGAGCAGTTCTTC.

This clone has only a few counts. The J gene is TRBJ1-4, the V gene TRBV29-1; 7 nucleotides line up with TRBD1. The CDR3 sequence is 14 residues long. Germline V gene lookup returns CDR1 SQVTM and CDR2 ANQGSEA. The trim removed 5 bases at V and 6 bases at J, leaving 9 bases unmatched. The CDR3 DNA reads TGCAGCGTTCTGGAGACAGGGAAGGATGAAAAACTGTTTTTT. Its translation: CSVLETGKDEKLFF.

The CDR3 region is CASSLSFMETQYF. In DNA, the CDR3 is TGTGCCAGCAGCTTGAGCTTCATGGAGACCCAGTACTTC. The chain links TRBV5-4 to TRBJ2-5, with D uncertain. With 1 base removed from V and 5 bases from J, the gap between germline ends came to 9 bases. From germline, CDR1 is SGHNT and CDR2 YYREEE (reference sequence). The CDR3 contains 13 residues.

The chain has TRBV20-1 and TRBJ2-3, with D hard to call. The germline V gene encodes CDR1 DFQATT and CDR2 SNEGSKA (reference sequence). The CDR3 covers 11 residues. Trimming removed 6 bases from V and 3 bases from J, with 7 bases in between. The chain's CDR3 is CSAQSTDTQYF. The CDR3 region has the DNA TGCAGTGCGCAATCAACAGATACGCAGTATTTT.

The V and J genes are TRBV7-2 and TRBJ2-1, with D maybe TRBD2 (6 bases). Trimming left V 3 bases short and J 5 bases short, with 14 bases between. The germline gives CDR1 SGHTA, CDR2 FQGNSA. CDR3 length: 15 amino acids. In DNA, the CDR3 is TGTGCCAGCAGCTTCACCCGGGGACTTAACAATGAGCAGTTCTTC. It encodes CASSFTRGLNNEQFF.